What follows are 20 T cell receptor beta chains derived from one specimen sequenced in a study of blood T cell repertoires in COVID-19. Repertoires were generated with immunoSEQ multiplex PCR, while TCRdb's copy carries only in-frame clones and drops some. The sample contains about 260,000 clones, around 92% of which appear only once. Sequencing input: peripheral blood. Every receptor here comes from a person aged 18 to 35 with COVID-19, enrolled during active disease.

This chain connects TRBV9 to TRBJ2-3; the match to TRBD2 covers 12 bases. Looked up from germline, CDR1 is SGDLS and CDR2 is YYNGEE. The CDR3 covers 17 residues. Unmatched junction bases numbered 8, after V lost 3 bases and J lost 3 bases. CDR3 residues: CASSDGRLAGVTDTQYF. The CDR3 DNA reads TGTGCCAGCAGCGACGGACGACTAGCGGGAGTTACAGATACGCAGTATTTT.

This sequence joins TRBV5-3 and TRBJ2-7; D not resolved. TRBV5-3 is known as an ORF, though its function is uncertain. V was shortened by 0 bases and J by 3 bases, with 13 bases between the two germline ends. This CDR3 is 15 amino acids long. The CDR3 DNA reads as TGTGCCAGAAGCTTGGCCCCCTACCCCCTCTACGAGCAGTACTTC. Protein: CARSLAPYPLYEQYF.

The rearrangement joins TRBV19 to TRBJ2-7, with unresolved D. Trimming pared 5 bases from V and 0 bases from J, leaving 20 bases between. Germline V gene lookup returns CDR1 LNHDA and CDR2 SQIVND (reference sequence). CDR3 size: 17 residues. CDR3 loop: CASSPFSLDGSSYEQYF. The CDR3 region has the DNA TGTGCCAGTAGTCCATTTTCCCTAGACGGATCCTCCTACGAGCAGTACTTC.

This clone has just a few counts. The V call is TRBV3-1 (or the pseudogene TRBV3-2), the J call TRBJ1-6, with 9 bases matching TRBD1. J gave up 6 bases and V 5 bases, and 5 bases lay outside the gene matches. Germline V gene sequence: CDR1 LGHDT, CDR2 YNNKEL (reference sequence). The CDR3 covers 15 residues. Here the CDR3 reads CASSAGTGRNSPLHF. The CDR3 DNA follows: TGTGCCAGCAGCGCAGGGACAGGGCGTAATTCACCCCTCCACTTT.

The J gene is TRBJ1-3, the V gene TRBV7-2; a possible D gene is TRBD1 (6 bases). The CDR3 length is 14 residues. Germline assignment: CDR1 SGHTA and CDR2 FQGNSA. V lost 5 bases to trimming and J lost 13 bases, with 21 bases between them. The CDR3 spells CASSPTGSLLYIYF. DNA for the CDR3: TGTGCCAGCAGCCCGACAGGCTCTCTGCTCTATATATATTTT. Supplemented by reference TRBV7-2 and TRBJ1-3, the full variable domain reads GAGVSQSPSNKVTEKGKDVELRCDPISGHTALYWYRQSLGQGLEFLIYFQGNSAPDKSGLPSDRFSAERTGGSVSTLTIQRTQQEDSAVYLCASSPTGSLLYIYFGEGSWLTVV.

The V call is TRBV29-1, the J call TRBJ1-1, with TRBD1 matching over 7 bases. This CDR3 is 13 amino acids long. Looked up from germline, CDR1 is SQVTM and CDR2 is ANQGSEA. V gave up 3 bases and J gave up 5 bases; unmatched junction bases: 6. The CDR3 region is CSVERTGDTEAFF. In DNA form, the CDR3 reads TGCAGCGTTGAGCGAACAGGGGATACTGAAGCTTTCTTT.

Turning to this clone: Germline is not matched at one junction end, which may reflect a read error. The chain carries TRBV6-2 or TRBV6-3 and TRBJ1-1; no clear D gene. Germline CDR1 reads MNHEY; CDR2 reads SVGEGT. This CDR3 is built from 11 residues. The CDR3 loop reads CASSYYTEAFF. The DNA of the CDR3 is TGTGCCAGCAGTTACTACACCGAAGCTTTCTTT.

V gene TRBV5-5 combines with J gene TRBJ2-2; D gene ambiguous. This CDR3 has 13 amino acids. In germline, CDR1 is SGHKS, CDR2 YYEKEE (reference sequence). V dropped 1 base and J dropped 6 bases, with 7 bases sitting between them. CDR3 protein: CASSLRGAGELFF. CDR3 in DNA: TGTGCCAGCAGCTTGAGAGGAGCCGGGGAGCTGTTTTTT.

The chain employs TRBV28 and TRBJ1-3; no reliable D call. Per germline, CDR1 MDHEN and CDR2 SYDVKM. CDR3 size: 15 residues. V dropped 6 bases and J dropped 0 bases, with 12 bases sitting between them. The CDR3 DNA sequence: TGTGCCAGCAGGTTCGGGTCCAGCTCTGGAAACACCATATATTTT. It translates to CASRFGSSSGNTIYF.

The chain employs TRBV6-2 or TRBV6-3 and TRBJ2-7; D ambiguous. Germline V gene lookup returns CDR1 MNHEY and CDR2 SVGEGT. The CDR3 loop spans 13 amino acids. Trimming removed 6 bases from V and 1 base from J, with 10 bases in between. Written as DNA, the CDR3 is TGTGCCAGCAGCTCCGGGTTTTCCTACGAGCAGTACTTC. It is translated as CASSSGFSYEQYF.

V and J are TRBV7-8 and TRBJ1-3; tentative D call: TRBD1 (5 bases). V gave up 2 bases and J gave up 4 bases, with 12 bases separating them. Germline V lookup: CDR1 SGHVS, CDR2 FQNEAQ. The CDR3 sequence is 15 residues long. The CDR3 DNA follows: TGTGCCAGCAGCTTAAGGGGAAGTGACGGAAACACCATATATTTT. Its protein product is CASSLRGSDGNTIYF.

The chain is built from TRBV18 and TRBJ1-2; D ambiguous. Germline CDR1 reads KGHSH; CDR2 reads LQKENI. CDR3 length equals 15 residues. V lost 2 bases and J lost 4, with 14 bases in between. CDR3 sequence reads: CASSPYGSLSYGYTF. In DNA form, the CDR3 reads TGTGCCAGCTCACCATATGGCAGTCTTTCCTATGGCTACACCTTC.

The CDR3 nucleotides are TGTGCCAGCAGCTCAGCGGGTAGCTCCTACGAGCAGTACTTC. This codes for CASSSAGSSYEQYF. V and J are TRBV6-5 and TRBJ2-7; D is perhaps TRBD2 (6 bases). V was trimmed by 6 bases and J by 0 bases, leaving 12 bases between them. The CDR3 runs to 14 residues. Germline V gives CDR1 MNHEY, CDR2 SVGAGI.

The chain couples TRBV9 to TRBJ2-7; TRBD2 might be the D (7 bases). The CDR3 runs 12 residues. Looked up from germline, CDR1 is SGDLS and CDR2 is YYNGEE. The V end was cut by 3 bases, the J end by 6 bases, with 10 bases between. The CDR3 region has the DNA TGTGCCAGCAGCGGGGAGGGGGGCGAGCAGTACTTC. The encoded protein is CASSGEGGEQYF.

The V gene is TRBV24-1, the J gene TRBJ1-5; D not resolved. The V end was cut by 4 bases, the J end by 0 bases, with 6 bases between. Germline lookup yields CDR1 KGHDR and CDR2 SFDVKD. This CDR3 has 14 residues. This CDR3 reads CATSEPYSNQPQHF. The CDR3 bases are TGTGCCACCAGTGAACCCTATAGCAATCAGCCCCAGCATTTT.

In DNA, the CDR3 is TGTGCCAGTAGTCCTTCTCCTGGAAACACCATATATTTT. It encodes CASSPSPGNTIYF. V gene TRBV19 combines with J gene TRBJ1-3; D gene unclear. Germline V lookup: CDR1 LNHDA, CDR2 SQIVND (reference sequence). Trimming took 5 bases from V and 2 from J, leaving 7 bases between them. The CDR3 consists of 13 residues.

The V gene is TRBV12-3 or TRBV12-4, the J gene TRBJ1-2; 8 bases are shared with TRBD1. The CDR3 sequence is 13 residues long. V shed 3 bases and J 6 bases; nucleotides not matched to a gene: 3. CDR3 in amino acids: CASSLTGVDGYTF. CDR3 nucleotide sequence: TGTGCCAGCAGTTTGACAGGGGTGGATGGCTACACCTTC.

The chain uses TRBV11-2 and TRBJ2-7; 8 bases match TRBD2. Germline V gene lookup returns CDR1 SGHAT and CDR2 FQNNGV. V trimming: 1 base; J trimming: 3 bases; junction bases outside the gene matches: 5. CDR3 length: 15 residues. This CDR3 is CASSLAGGTSYEQYF. As DNA, the CDR3 is TGTGCCAGCAGCTTAGCCGGCGGGACTAGCTACGAGCAGTACTTC.

The CDR3 loop is CASSSGAGTPAFF. DNA for the CDR3: TGTGCCAGCAGCTCGGGAGCCGGGACCCCGGCTTTCTTT. The genes are TRBV7-6 and TRBJ1-1, with D maybe TRBD1 (5 bases). The CDR3 loop spans 13 amino acids. The V and J ends lost 4 bases and 11 bases respectively, with 17 bases between them. Germline V lookup: CDR1 SGHVS, CDR2 FNYEAQ.

This chain connects TRBV9 to TRBJ1-1, with no clear D. Per germline, CDR1 SGDLS and CDR2 YYNGEE. This CDR3 contains 13 residues. V lost 3 bases to trimming and J lost 5 bases, with 11 bases between them. CDR3 bases: TGTGCCAGCAGCGCCGGGGTGGGGACTGAAGCTTTCTTT. Protein sequence: CASSAGVGTEAFF. Together with reference TRBV9 and TRBJ1-1, the CDR3 gives the full variable domain: DSGVTQTPKHLITATGQRVTLRCSPRSGDLSVYWYQQSLDQGLQFLIQYYNGEERAKGNILERFSAQQFPDLHSELNLSSLELGDSALYFCASSAGVGTEAFFGQGTRLTVV.